Sequencing of this TCR beta chain was carried out in a study of cytomegalovirus exposure and HLA in healthy donors. Regarding the study as a whole: Reported results showed that the classifier diagnosed cytomegalovirus status with high specificity and sensitivity. An analysis that came later showed most CMV-associated TCR beta chains appearing HLA-restricted.

Of note for this clone: Its antigen is currently unknown.

The germline V and J ends were trimmed by 4 bases and 8 bases, with 20 bases remaining between them. Germline-derived CDR1 and CDR2 are SGHTA and FQGNSA. The CDR3 consists of 15 residues. Donors counted as nominally healthy when sampled, yet unrecorded immune exposures were likely. In the PCR, 60 Vbeta and 13 Jbeta primers were used. Using immunoSEQ multiplex PCR, the repertoire was profiled, and TCRdb retains in-frame clones only, with some absent. The data contain around 81,000 clones, under 70% of them singletons. The sequence came from a young man in good health and CMV-seropositive. Sequencing used PBMCs. The J gene is TRBJ1-1, the V gene TRBV7-2; TRBD1 is a possible D gene (5 bases). The CDR3 reads CASSYSAGTPKEAFF. In DNA form, the CDR3 reads TGTGCCAGCAGCTATTCCGCCGGGACTCCTAAAGAAGCTTTCTTT.